This TCR beta chain was profiled in a study of T cell repertoires in cytomegalovirus infection. Across the whole study: Evidence of both CMV infection and a matching HLA type came from public TCR beta signatures.

This clonotype was counted only a few times. The antigen remains undetermined. Study results and limitations: There were carriers of CMV plus the relevant HLA, and cumulative public TCR beta family frequency identified them. Dominating the ex vivo response were TCR beta clonotypes that were CMV-specific and HLA-C-restricted.

TCRdb re-derived calls from the reads in MiXCR, one entry per CDR3 protein. The data show 600,000 to 700,000 distinct CDR3 sequences, roughly 30% seen once. The source of this sequence is a human donor in good health (CMV status not recorded). Some clones in this sample may be carry-over from other donors' samples. Sample: cultured PBMCs, taken from culture after CMV antigen stimulation.

The CDR3 loop reads CATLDRDRGNTEAFF. As DNA, the CDR3 is TGTGCCACCCTAGACCGGGACAGGGGCAACACTGAAGCTTTCTTT. The chain links TRBV12-3 or TRBV12-4 to TRBJ1-1; TRBD1 matches at 10 bases. V shed 10 bases and J 2 bases; nucleotides not matched to a gene: 10. The CDR3 runs to 15 residues.